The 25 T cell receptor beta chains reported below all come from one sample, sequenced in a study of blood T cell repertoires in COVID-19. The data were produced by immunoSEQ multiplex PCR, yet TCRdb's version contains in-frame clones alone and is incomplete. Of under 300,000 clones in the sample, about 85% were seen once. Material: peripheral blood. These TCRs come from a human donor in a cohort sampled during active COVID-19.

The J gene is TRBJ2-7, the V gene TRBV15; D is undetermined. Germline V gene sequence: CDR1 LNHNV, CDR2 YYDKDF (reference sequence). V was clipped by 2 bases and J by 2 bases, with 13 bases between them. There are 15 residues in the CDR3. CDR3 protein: CATSRSTGVTYEQYF. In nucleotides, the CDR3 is TGTGCCACCAGCAGAAGCACTGGAGTTACCTACGAGCAGTACTTC.

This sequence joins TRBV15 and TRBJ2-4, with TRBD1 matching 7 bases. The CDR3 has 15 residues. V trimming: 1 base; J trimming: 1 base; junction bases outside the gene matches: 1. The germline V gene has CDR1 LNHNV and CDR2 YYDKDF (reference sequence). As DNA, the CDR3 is TGTGCCACCAGCAGAGTGACAGGGGCCAAAAACATTCAGTACTTC. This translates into CATSRVTGAKNIQYF. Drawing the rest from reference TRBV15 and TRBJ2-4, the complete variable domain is DAMVIQNPRYQVTQFGKPVTLSCSQTLNHNVMYWYQQKSSQAPKLLFHYYDKDFNNEADTPDNFQSRRPNTSFCFLDIRSPGLGDTAMYLCATSRVTGAKNIQYFGAGTRLSVL.

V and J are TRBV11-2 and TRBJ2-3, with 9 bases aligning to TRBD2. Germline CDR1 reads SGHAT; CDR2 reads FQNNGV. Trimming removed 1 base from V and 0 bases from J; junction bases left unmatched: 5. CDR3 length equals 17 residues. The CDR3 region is CASSLGASGISTDTQYF. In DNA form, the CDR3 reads TGTGCCAGCAGCTTAGGCGCTAGCGGGATTAGCACAGATACGCAGTATTTT.

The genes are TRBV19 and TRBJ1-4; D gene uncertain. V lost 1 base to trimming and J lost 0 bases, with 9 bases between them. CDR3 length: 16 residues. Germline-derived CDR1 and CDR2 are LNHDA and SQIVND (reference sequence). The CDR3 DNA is TGTGCCAGTAGTATAGGCACCACTACAACTAATGAAAAACTGTTTTTT. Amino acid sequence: CASSIGTTTTNEKLFF. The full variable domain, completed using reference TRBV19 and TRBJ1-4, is DGGITQSPKYLFRKEGQNVTLSCEQNLNHDAMYWYRQDPGQGLRLIYYSQIVNDFQKGDIAEGYSVSREKKESFPLTVTSAQKNPTAFYLCASSIGTTTTNEKLFFGSGTQLSVL.

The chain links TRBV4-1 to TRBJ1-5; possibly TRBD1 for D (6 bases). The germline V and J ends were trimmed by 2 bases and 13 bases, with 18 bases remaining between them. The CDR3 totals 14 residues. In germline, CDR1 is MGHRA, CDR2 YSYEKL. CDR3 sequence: CASSQSGDAVKQHF. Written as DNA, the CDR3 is TGCGCCAGCAGCCAATCAGGGGACGCCGTAAAGCAGCATTTT.

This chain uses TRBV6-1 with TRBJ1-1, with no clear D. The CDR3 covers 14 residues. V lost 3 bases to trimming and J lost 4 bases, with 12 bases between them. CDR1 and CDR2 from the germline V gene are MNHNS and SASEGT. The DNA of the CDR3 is TGTGCCAGCAGTGAGAATACCGGGTCCACTGAAGCTTTCTTT. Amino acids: CASSENTGSTEAFF.

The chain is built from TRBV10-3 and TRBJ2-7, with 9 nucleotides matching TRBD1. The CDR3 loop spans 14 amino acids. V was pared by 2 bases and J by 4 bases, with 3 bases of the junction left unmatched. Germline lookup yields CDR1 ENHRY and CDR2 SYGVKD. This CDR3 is CAISEDRGRYEQYF. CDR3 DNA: TGTGCCATCAGTGAGGACAGGGGGAGGTACGAGCAGTACTTC.

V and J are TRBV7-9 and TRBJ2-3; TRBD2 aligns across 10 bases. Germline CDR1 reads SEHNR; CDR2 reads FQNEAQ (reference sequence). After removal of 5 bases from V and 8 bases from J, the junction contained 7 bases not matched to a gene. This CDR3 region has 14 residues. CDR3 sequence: CASSDSGGGGTQYF. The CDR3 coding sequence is TGTGCCAGCAGCGACAGCGGGGGGGGAGGTACGCAGTATTTT.

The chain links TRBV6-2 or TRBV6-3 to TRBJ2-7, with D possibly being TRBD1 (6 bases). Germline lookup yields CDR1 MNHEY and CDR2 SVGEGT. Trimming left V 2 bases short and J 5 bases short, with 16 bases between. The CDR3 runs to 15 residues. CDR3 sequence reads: CASSYTGLRPDEQYF. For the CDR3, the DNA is TGTGCCAGCAGTTACACAGGGCTACGGCCGGACGAGCAGTACTTC.

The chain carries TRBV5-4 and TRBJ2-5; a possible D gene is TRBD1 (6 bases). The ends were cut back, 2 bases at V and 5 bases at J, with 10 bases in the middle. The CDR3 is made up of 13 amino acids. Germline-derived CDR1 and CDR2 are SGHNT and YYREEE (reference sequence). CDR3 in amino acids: CASSLQGSETQYF. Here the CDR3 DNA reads TGTGCCAGCAGCTTACAGGGTTCGGAGACCCAGTACTTC.

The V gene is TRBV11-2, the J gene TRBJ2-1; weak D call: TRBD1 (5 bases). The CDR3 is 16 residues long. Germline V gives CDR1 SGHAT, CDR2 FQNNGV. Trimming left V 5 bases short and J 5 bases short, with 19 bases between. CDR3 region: CASSLIRTARDNEQFF. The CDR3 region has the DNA TGTGCCAGCAGCCTGATACGCACGGCCAGGGACAATGAGCAGTTCTTC.

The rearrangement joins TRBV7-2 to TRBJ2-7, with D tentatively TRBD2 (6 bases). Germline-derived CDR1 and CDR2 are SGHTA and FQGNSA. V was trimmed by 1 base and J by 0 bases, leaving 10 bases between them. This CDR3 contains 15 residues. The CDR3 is CASSLGPSVSYEQYF. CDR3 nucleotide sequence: TGTGCCAGCAGCTTAGGTCCTAGCGTCTCCTACGAGCAGTACTTC.

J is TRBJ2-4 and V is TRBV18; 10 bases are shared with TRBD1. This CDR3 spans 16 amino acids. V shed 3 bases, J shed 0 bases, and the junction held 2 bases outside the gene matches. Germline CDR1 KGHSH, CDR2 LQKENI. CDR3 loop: CASSPGQGIAKNIQYF. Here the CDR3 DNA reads TGTGCCAGCTCACCGGGACAGGGGATAGCCAAAAACATTCAGTACTTC.

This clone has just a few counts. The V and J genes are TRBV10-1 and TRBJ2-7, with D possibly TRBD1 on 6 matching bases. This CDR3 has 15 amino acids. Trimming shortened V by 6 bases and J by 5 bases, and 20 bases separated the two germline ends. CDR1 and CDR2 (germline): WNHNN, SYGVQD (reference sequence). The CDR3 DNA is TGCGCCAGCAGACACAACTACAGGGATTGCCACGAGCAGTACTTC. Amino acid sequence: CASRHNYRDCHEQYF.

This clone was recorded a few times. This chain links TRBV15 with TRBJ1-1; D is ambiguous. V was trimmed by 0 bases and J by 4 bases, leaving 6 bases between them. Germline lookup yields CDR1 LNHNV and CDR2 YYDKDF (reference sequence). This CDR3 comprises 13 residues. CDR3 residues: CATSRDEGTEAFF. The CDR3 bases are TGTGCCACCAGCAGAGATGAGGGCACTGAAGCTTTCTTT.

The DNA of the CDR3 is TGTGCCTGGAGTCGGGACTCCGTGGGAGATACGCAGTATTTT. Translating it yields CAWSRDSVGDTQYF. J is TRBJ2-3 and V is TRBV30; D may be TRBD2 (6 bases). The CDR3 covers 14 residues. In germline, CDR1 is GTSNPN, CDR2 SVGIG (reference sequence). Trimming stripped 2 bases from V and 5 bases from J, with 14 bases between.

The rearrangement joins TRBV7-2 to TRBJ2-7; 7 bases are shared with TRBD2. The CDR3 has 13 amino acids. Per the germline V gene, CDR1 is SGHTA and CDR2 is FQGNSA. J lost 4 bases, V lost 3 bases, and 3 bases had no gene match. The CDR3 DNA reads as TGTGCCAGCAGCTTGGGTAGCGGGTACGAGCAGTACTTC. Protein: CASSLGSGYEQYF.

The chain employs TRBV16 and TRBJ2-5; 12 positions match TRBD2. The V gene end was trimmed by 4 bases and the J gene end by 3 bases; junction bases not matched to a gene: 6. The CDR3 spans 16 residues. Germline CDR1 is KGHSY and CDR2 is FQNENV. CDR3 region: CASSRTRTSGKETQYF. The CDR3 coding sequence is TGTGCCAGCAGCCGTACCAGGACTAGCGGGAAAGAGACCCAGTACTTC. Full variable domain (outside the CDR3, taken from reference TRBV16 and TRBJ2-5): GEEVAQTPKHLVRGEGQKAKLYCAPIKGHSYVFWYQQVLKNEFKFLISFQNENVFDETGMPKERFSAKCLPNSPCSLEIQATKLEDSAVYFCASSRTRTSGKETQYFGPGTRLLVL.

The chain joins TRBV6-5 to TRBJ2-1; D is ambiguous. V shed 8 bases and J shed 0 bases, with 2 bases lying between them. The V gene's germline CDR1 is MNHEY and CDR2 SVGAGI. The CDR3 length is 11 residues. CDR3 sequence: CASRSYNEQFF. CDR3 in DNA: TGTGCCAGCCGCTCCTACAATGAGCAGTTCTTC.

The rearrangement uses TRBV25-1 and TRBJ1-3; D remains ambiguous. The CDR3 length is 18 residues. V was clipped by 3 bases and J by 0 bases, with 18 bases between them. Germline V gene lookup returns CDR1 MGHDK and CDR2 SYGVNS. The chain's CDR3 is CASSESREGQVSGNTIYF. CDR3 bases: TGTGCCAGCAGTGAGAGTCGGGAGGGCCAAGTCTCTGGAAACACCATATATTTT.

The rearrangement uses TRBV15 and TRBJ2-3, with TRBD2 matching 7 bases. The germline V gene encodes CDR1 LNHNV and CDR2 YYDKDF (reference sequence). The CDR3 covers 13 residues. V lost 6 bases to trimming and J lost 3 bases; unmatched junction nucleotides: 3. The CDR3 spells CATRERETDTQYF. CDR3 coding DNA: TGTGCCACCAGGGAGCGGGAAACAGATACGCAGTATTTT. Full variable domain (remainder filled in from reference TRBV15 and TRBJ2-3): DAMVIQNPRYQVTQFGKPVTLSCSQTLNHNVMYWYQQKSSQAPKLLFHYYDKDFNNEADTPDNFQSRRPNTSFCFLDIRSPGLGDTAMYLCATRERETDTQYFGPGTRLTVL.

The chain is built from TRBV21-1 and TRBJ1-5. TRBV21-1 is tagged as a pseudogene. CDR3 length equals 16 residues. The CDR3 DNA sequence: TGTGCATCCTGGGGAGGGGGAGGGTATAGCAATCAGCCCCAGCATTTT. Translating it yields CASWGGGGYSNQPQHF.

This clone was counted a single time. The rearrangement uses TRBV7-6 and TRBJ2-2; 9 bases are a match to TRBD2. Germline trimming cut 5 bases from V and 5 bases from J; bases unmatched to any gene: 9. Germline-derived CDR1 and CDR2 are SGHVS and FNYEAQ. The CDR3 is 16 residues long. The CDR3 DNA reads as TGTGCCAGCAGCCCCCGGGTAGCGGGAGAGACCGGGGAGCTGTTTTTT. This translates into CASSPRVAGETGELFF.

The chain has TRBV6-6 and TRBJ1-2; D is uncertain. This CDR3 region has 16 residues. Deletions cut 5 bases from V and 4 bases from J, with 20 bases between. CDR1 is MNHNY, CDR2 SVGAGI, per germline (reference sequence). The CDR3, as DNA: TGTGCCAGCAGTCAACCCCTTTCGTCGGGGAGCTATGGCTACACCTTC. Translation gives CASSQPLSSGSYGYTF.

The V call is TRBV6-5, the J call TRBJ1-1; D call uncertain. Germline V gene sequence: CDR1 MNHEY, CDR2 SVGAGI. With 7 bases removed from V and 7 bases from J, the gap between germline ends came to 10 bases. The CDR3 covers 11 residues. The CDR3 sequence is CASKLRVEAFF. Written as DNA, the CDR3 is TGTGCCAGCAAGCTCCGAGTTGAAGCTTTCTTT.